This T cell receptor (beta chain) was profiled in a study of radiotherapy plus CTLA-4 blockade in lung cancer. On the study more broadly: For around 18% of patients, objective responses occurred, and approximately 30% had disease control. Study-wide points: Best predicting response, reportedly, were early blood T cell clone dynamics, with interferon-beta. Researchers report tumor-derived TCR clones expanding in blood after radiotherapy plus ipilimumab.

Method: immunoSEQ multiplex PCR; TCRdb's copy keeps in-frame clones and lacks some. The repertoire holds some 96,000 clones, with about 86% as singletons. In this sample, this clone turned up once. What it recognizes is unknown. Germline CDR1 SGHVS, CDR2 FQNEAQ. This CDR3 comprises 15 residues. J gave up 3 bases and V 4 bases, and 6 bases lay outside the gene matches. CTLA-4 blockade with ipilimumab, together with focal radiation, was given to patients with chemo-refractory metastatic non-small-cell lung cancer. The sequenced sample was peripheral blood, obtained from a patient treated with radiotherapy plus ipilimumab. This TCR derives from a human donor with non-small cell lung cancer that progressed on radiotherapy plus ipilimumab. The chain combines TRBV7-8 with TRBJ2-7; 10 bases map to TRBD2. The CDR3 sequence: CASSSLAGVVYEQYF. The CDR3 region has the DNA TGTGCCAGCAGCTCCCTAGCGGGAGTCGTCTACGAGCAGTACTTC.